Listed here are 26 T cell receptor beta chains from one sample, sequenced in a study of blood T cells in healthy people across ages. The use of a sample-barcoded 5' primer and a J-beta primer mix characterized a second PCR of about 7 to 12 cycles. TCRdb reprocessed the 5' RACE reads with MiXCR, giving one entry per CDR3 protein. This repertoire shows about 840,000 distinct CDR3 sequences, 25% to 30% found once; its top ten account for roughly 10%. This sample also appeared in a second study, on T cells of mothers and their children.

The specimen was blood. The receptors were sampled from a middle-aged woman in good health.

This clonotype was picked up many times. The chain has TRBV5-1 and TRBJ2-1, with no clear D. The length of the CDR3 is 15 residues. Germline V gene lookup returns CDR1 SGHRS and CDR2 YFSETQ. Trimming took 1 base from V and 0 from J, leaving 8 bases between them. As DNA, the CDR3 is TGCGCCAGCAGCTTGAGGCAGAGCTCCTACAATGAGCAGTTCTTC. It yields the protein CASSLRQSSYNEQFF. The full variable domain, in which reference TRBV5-1 and TRBJ2-1 provide the parts outside the CDR3, is KAGVTQTPRYLIKTRGQQVTLSCSPISGHRSVSWYQQTPGQGLQFLFEYFSETQRNKGNFPGRFSGRQFSNSRSEMNVSTLELGDSALYLCASSLRQSSYNEQFFGPGTRLTVL.

The sample holds many counts of this clonotype. This rearrangement joins TRBV10-3 to TRBJ2-4; D may be TRBD1 or TRBD2 (5 bases each). Germline CDR1 ENHRY, CDR2 SYGVKD. The CDR3 has 18 amino acids. Trimming removed 0 bases at V and 9 bases at J, with 24 bases between. CDR3 region: CAISESLGDLSAQSIQYF. CDR3 sequence (DNA): TGTGCCATCAGTGAGTCCCTAGGGGACCTGTCAGCCCAAAGCATTCAGTACTTC.

This rearrangement joins TRBV20-1 to TRBJ1-6; no definite D call. The CDR3 consists of 16 residues. In germline, CDR1 is DFQATT, CDR2 SNEGSKA (reference sequence). The V gene lost 3 bases and the J gene lost 7 bases, with 19 bases spanning the gap. This CDR3 reads CSARRREATQNSPLHF. In DNA, the CDR3 is TGCAGTGCTAGGCGGCGGGAGGCCACCCAAAATTCACCCCTCCACTTT.

The chain combines TRBV7-9 with TRBJ2-5; 7 bases fit TRBD1. CDR1 SEHNR and CDR2 FQNEAQ come from the germline V gene (reference sequence). The junction had 11 bases not matched to a gene; V was cut back by 5 bases and J by 5 bases. The CDR3 is made up of 15 amino acids. In DNA, the CDR3 is TGTGCCAGCAGCCCCAGACAGGGAATGGCGGAGACCCAGTACTTC. Translating it yields CASSPRQGMAETQYF.

This clonotype was observed many times. This chain connects TRBV6-1 to TRBJ2-5, with D perhaps TRBD1 (7 bases). Trimming shortened V by 4 bases and J by 5 bases, and 17 bases separated the two germline ends. The CDR3 spans 15 residues. The germline V gene has CDR1 MNHNS and CDR2 SASEGT. CDR3: CASSGYTGAGETQYF. The DNA for the CDR3 is TGTGCCAGCAGTGGATACACAGGGGCGGGGGAGACCCAGTACTTC.

This clonotype occurred a few times. The gene calls are TRBV24-1 and TRBJ2-1; TRBD1 or TRBD2 may be the D gene (6 bases each). This CDR3 comprises 15 residues. Germline CDR1 KGHDR, CDR2 SFDVKD. V was pared by 2 bases and J by 5 bases, with 12 bases between. The CDR3 protein is CATSDYEGGNNEQFF. As DNA, the CDR3 is TGTGCCACCAGTGATTATGAAGGGGGGAACAATGAGCAGTTCTTC.

The chain joins TRBV28 to TRBJ1-5; no clear D gene. With 6 bases removed from V and 13 bases from J, the gap between germline ends came to 13 bases. Germline loops: CDR1 MDHEN, CDR2 SYDVKM. The CDR3 consists of 11 residues. CDR3 sequence: CASRDNGGQHF. In DNA, the CDR3 is TGTGCCAGCAGAGACAACGGCGGACAGCATTTT.

This chain connects TRBV28 to TRBJ1-2; D may be TRBD1 (5 bases). Trimming shortened V by 6 bases and J by 8 bases, and 13 bases separated the two germline ends. The CDR3 loop spans 12 amino acids. CDR1 and CDR2 (germline): MDHEN, SYDVKM. Here the CDR3 reads CASRPQVGGYTF. DNA of the CDR3: TGTGCCAGCAGACCACAGGTGGGAGGCTACACCTTC.

This clonotype was counted between two and nine times. V is TRBV10-3 and J is TRBJ1-1, with D tentatively TRBD1 (6 bases). Trimming shortened V by 4 bases and J by 1 base, and 13 bases separated the two germline ends. From germline, CDR1 is ENHRY and CDR2 SYGVKD. The CDR3 is 15 amino acids. CDR3 bases: TGTGCCATCAGTGTACAGGGCCCTGGGAACACTGAAGCTTTCTTT. This encodes CAISVQGPGNTEAFF.

The J gene is TRBJ1-4, the V gene TRBV12-3 or TRBV12-4; D is unclear. V was pared by 6 bases and J by 8 bases, with 10 bases between. CDR3 length: 12 amino acids. CDR3: CASRQNGEKLFF. Here the CDR3 DNA reads TGTGCCAGCAGACAGAACGGGGAAAAACTGTTTTTT.

This clonotype was counted between two and nine times. CDR3 bases: TGCAGTGCTAGGGAAACTAGCGGGTTTTCCTACGAGCAGTACTTC. The encoded protein is CSARETSGFSYEQYF. V usage is TRBV20-1 and J usage is TRBJ2-7, with 9 nucleotides matching TRBD2. The V and J ends lost 3 bases and 1 base, in that order; junction bases with no gene match: 7. This CDR3 spans 15 amino acids. Germline CDR1 DFQATT, CDR2 SNEGSKA (reference sequence).

This clonotype has ten or more counts. V usage is TRBV24-1 and J usage is TRBJ2-7; TRBD1 or TRBD2 may be the D gene (5 bases each). Trimming left V 4 bases short and J 7 bases short, with 13 bases between. This CDR3 contains 13 residues. From germline, CDR1 is KGHDR and CDR2 SFDVKD. The CDR3 DNA reads TGTGCCACCAGTGACCCGGGACGAGAGGAGCAGTACTTC. It yields the protein CATSDPGREEQYF.

The chain links TRBV19 to TRBJ1-2; D remains ambiguous. The CDR3 has 11 amino acids. Germline assignment: CDR1 LNHDA and CDR2 SQIVND (reference sequence). V lost 5 bases and J 8 bases, leaving 9 bases between the germline ends. CDR3 in DNA: TGTGCCAGTAGTCTGAACAGCGGCTACACCTTC. As protein: CASSLNSGYTF.

This clonotype was recorded many times. The rearrangement joins TRBV10-3 to TRBJ2-3; 10 bases line up with TRBD2. CDR1 and CDR2 from the germline V gene are ENHRY and SYGVKD. The junction had 7 bases not matched to a gene; V was cut back by 2 bases and J by 5 bases. The CDR3 length is 16 residues. In DNA, the CDR3 is TGTGCCATCAGTGAGCCAGCGGGGGGGCAAGAAGATACGCAGTATTTT. It is translated as CAISEPAGGQEDTQYF.

The chain employs TRBV28 and TRBJ1-4, with D unclear. Trimming took 3 bases from V and 8 from J, leaving 13 bases between them. Looked up from germline, CDR1 is MDHEN and CDR2 is SYDVKM. CDR3 length equals 14 residues. The CDR3, as DNA: TGTGCCAGCAGTTTTGGTGGGAGTGGGGAAAAACTGTTTTTT. It specifies CASSFGGSGEKLFF.

This clonotype was counted many times. The CDR3 loop is CATSRVSNGDYEQYF. The CDR3 region has the DNA TGTGCCACCAGCAGAGTCTCGAACGGTGACTACGAGCAGTACTTC. This chain joins TRBV15 and TRBJ2-7; D unclear. Germline values: CDR1 LNHNV, CDR2 YYDKDF (reference sequence). Trimming left V 1 base short and J 3 bases short, with 13 bases between. The length of the CDR3 is 15 residues.

The rearrangement uses TRBV2 and TRBJ2-7, with TRBD2 identical over 14 bases. The germline V gene has CDR1 SNHLY and CDR2 FYNNEI. V gave up 7 bases and J gave up 2 bases; unmatched junction bases: 7. The CDR3 is made up of 16 amino acids. CDR3 sequence (DNA): TGTGCCAGCAACCGGGGGACTAGCGGGGGAACCTACGAGCAGTACTTC. This sequence encodes CASNRGTSGGTYEQYF. Based on the CDR3 plus reference TRBV2 and TRBJ2-7, the full variable domain is EPEVTQTPSHQVTQMGQEVILRCVPISNHLYFYWYRQILGQKVEFLVSFYNNEISEKSEIFDDQFSVERPDGSNFTLKIRSTKLEDSAMYFCASNRGTSGGTYEQYFGPGTRLTVT.

The V and J genes are TRBV29-1 and TRBJ1-1, with TRBD1 matching over 9 bases. The germline gives CDR1 SQVTM, CDR2 ANQGSEA. The J segment lost 0 bases and the V segment lost 6 bases, leaving 8 bases of the junction unmatched. This CDR3 has 15 amino acids. The CDR3 is CSVQGADFMNTEAFF. Written as DNA, the CDR3 is TGCAGCGTACAGGGGGCTGATTTCATGAACACTGAAGCTTTCTTT.

This clonotype appeared a few times. This chain connects TRBV20-1 to TRBJ2-4, with 8 bases that match TRBD2. V lost 1 base, J lost 13 bases, and 6 bases stayed unmatched. Germline values: CDR1 DFQATT, CDR2 SNEGSKA (reference sequence). The CDR3 runs 12 residues. As DNA, the CDR3 is TGCAGTGCTAGAGCCCTAGCGGGTGAGCAGTACTTC. It encodes CSARALAGEQYF.

The rearrangement joins TRBV19 to TRBJ1-1, with D possibly being TRBD1 (6 bases). Germline V gene lookup returns CDR1 LNHDA and CDR2 SQIVND (reference sequence). The CDR3 runs 14 residues. Trimming pared 5 bases from V and 3 bases from J, leaving 13 bases between. CDR3: CASSSTPGDTEAFF. DNA of the CDR3: TGTGCCAGTAGTTCCACCCCAGGGGACACTGAAGCTTTCTTT.

About this clonotype: A much larger clone is a single base away; this may be a read error. This chain links TRBV7-9 with TRBJ2-7, with 8 bases that match TRBD1. The CDR3 totals 15 residues. V shed 5 bases, J shed 7 bases, and the junction held 13 bases outside the gene matches. Germline V gene lookup returns CDR1 SEHNR and CDR2 FQNEAQ (reference sequence). The CDR3 region is CASSQRTGKYNEQYF. The CDR3 nucleotides are TGTGCCAGCAGCCAGAGGACAGGGAAATACAATGAGCAGTACTTC.

The rearrangement links TRBV5-1 to TRBJ1-1; tentatively, D is TRBD1 (6 bases). Germline loops: CDR1 SGHRS, CDR2 YFSETQ. The CDR3 has 14 amino acids. The ends were cut back, 3 bases at V and 2 bases at J, with 11 bases in the middle. The CDR3 DNA follows: TGCGCCAGCAGCTGGCCAGGGGCCAACACTGAAGCTTTCTTT. As protein: CASSWPGANTEAFF.

CDR3 bases: TGCAGTGCTAACGGACTAAAAGAGACCCAGTACTTC. Translated: CSANGLKETQYF. The chain joins TRBV20-1 to TRBJ2-5; D may be TRBD2 (6 bases). Trimming removed 4 bases from V and 3 bases from J, with 9 bases in between. From germline, CDR1 is DFQATT and CDR2 SNEGSKA (reference sequence). The CDR3 has 12 residues.

This clonotype was counted between two and nine times. J is TRBJ2-4 and V is TRBV12-3 or TRBV12-4; D ambiguous. The last part of the DNA fits TRBJ2-7 better; the J call may be wrong. This CDR3 region has 12 residues. CDR3 nucleotides: TGTGCCAGCAGTCCGGCATGGTCCGAGCAGTACTTC. It translates to CASSPAWSEQYF.

Concerning this clonotype itself: The CDR3 ends on some other residue instead of the conserved phenylalanine or tryptophan, so this is likely a read error. The chain employs TRBV11-2 and TRBJ1-2; a weak D match, TRBD1 (6 bases). This CDR3 has 16 residues. The germline CDR1 and CDR2 sequences are SGHAT and FQNNGV. The V end lost 1 base, the J end lost 0 bases, and 12 bases lay between the germline ends. DNA of the CDR3: TGTGCCAGCAGCTTAGGTCCGGCAGGGGCTAACTATGGCTACACCCTC. It translates to CASSLGPAGANYGYTL.

Comment on this clonotype: This may stem from a read error, because a much larger clone lies one nucleotide away. The rearrangement joins TRBV5-6 to TRBJ2-3, with 7 bases identical to TRBD1. CDR1 and CDR2 (germline): SGHDT, YYEEEE. After removal of 6 bases from V and 1 base from J, the junction contained 5 bases not matched to a gene. CDR3 length equals 14 residues. CDR3 protein: CASIGTAGTDTQYF. CDR3 bases: TGTGCCAGCATAGGGACAGCCGGCACAGATACGCAGTATTTT.